This TCR beta chain was sequenced during a study of blood T cell repertoires in COVID-19. Data came from immunoSEQ multiplex PCR; TCRdb stores just in-frame clones and leaves some out. The profile shows about 140,000 clones, about 90% of them singletons. From germline, CDR1 is SGHTA and CDR2 FQGTGA. Trimming left V 5 bases short and J 1 base short, with 8 bases between. This CDR3 contains 13 residues. The specimen was peripheral blood. The TCR was taken from a man aged 50 or older with active or convalescent COVID-19. This rearrangement joins TRBV7-3 to TRBJ1-1; D is perhaps TRBD1 (6 bases). For the CDR3, the DNA is TGTGCCAGCAGCGTACAGGGGAACACTGAAGCTTTCTTT. Protein sequence: CASSVQGNTEAFF.